A single sample gave rise to the 21 T cell receptor beta chains below, sequenced in a study of shared clonotypes between healthy human individuals (dated by TCRdb to the early 2020s). Library prep was done by the immunoSEQ multiplex PCR assay. TCRdb took over this immuneACCESS table, retaining in-frame rearrangements with V and J assigned. Such tables are incomplete; in checked studies, under half of the missing clones stem from an unresolved V gene, and the remainder is unexplained. For this sample the table gives about 1,800,000 clones, of which approximately 94% were detected only once. Together, the top ten hold 0.9% to 1.5% of the sample. CD8 naive samples were CD45RO-negative cells positively selected for CCR7, giving a CD45RA+CCR7+ population that excluded TemRA cells. Sequenced sample: naive CD8+ T cells sorted from blood. Reading the label with the study, this specimen's cell subset or site is: CD45RA+CCR7+. These receptors were taken from a man aged 18 to 30 in good health.

The chain couples TRBV11-2 to TRBJ1-1, with a possible D match to TRBD1 (5 bases). CDR1 and CDR2 from the germline V gene are SGHAT and FQNNGV. Trimming cost V 5 bases and J 1 base, with 11 bases left between them. The CDR3 is 14 amino acids. CDR3 nucleotide sequence: TGTGCCAGCAGCCCCCCGACAGCGAACACTGAAGCTTTCTTT. Protein: CASSPPTANTEAFF.

Comment on this clone: This same CDR3 is encoded by further DNA sequences in the sample. The rearrangement joins TRBV11-2 to TRBJ2-3; TRBD2 might be the D (5 bases). CDR3 size: 14 residues. Trimming shortened V by 1 base and J by 1 base, and 6 bases separated the two germline ends. Germline V CDR1 and CDR2: SGHAT, FQNNGV. The CDR3 loop is CASSLVGGTDTQYF. The CDR3 DNA reads as TGTGCCAGCAGCTTAGTCGGGGGCACAGATACGCAGTATTTT.

In regard to this clone: The same CDR3 also results from other DNA sequences found in this sample. This chain joins TRBV5-1 and TRBJ1-2; 8 bases fit TRBD1. With 3 bases clipped from V and 6 bases from J, the junction kept 4 bases outside the gene matches. CDR1 SGHRS and CDR2 YFSETQ come from the germline V gene. The CDR3 consists of 13 residues. CDR3 sequence: CASSSGQGDGYTF. DNA for the CDR3: TGCGCCAGCAGCTCAGGACAGGGAGATGGCTACACCTTC.

This clone was detected only once. The V call is TRBV5-1, the J call TRBJ2-2; D may be TRBD1 (5 bases). This CDR3 contains 15 residues. Germline V CDR1 and CDR2: SGHRS, YFSETQ. V was shortened by 0 bases and J by 5 bases, with 11 bases between the two germline ends. CDR3 in amino acids: CASSLEPAGTGELFF. The CDR3 bases are TGCGCCAGCAGCTTGGAACCAGCAGGGACCGGGGAGCTGTTTTTT.

This clone was detected only once. The chain has TRBV30 and TRBJ1-1; possibly TRBD1 for D (6 bases). Between the trimmed V and J ends, which lost 0 bases and 5 bases, there was a span of 13 bases. The CDR3 runs to 14 residues. The V gene's germline CDR1 is GTSNPN and CDR2 SVGIG (reference sequence). The CDR3 loop is CAWSVGAGTTEAFF. Here the CDR3 DNA reads TGTGCCTGGAGTGTAGGAGCGGGGACAACTGAAGCTTTCTTT.

The rearrangement links TRBV2 to TRBJ1-1, with D hard to call. The germline V and J ends were trimmed by 6 bases and 2 bases, with 13 bases remaining between them. The CDR3 is 14 amino acids. The germline V gene encodes CDR1 SNHLY and CDR2 FYNNEI. The CDR3 nucleotides read TGTGCCAGCAGCCCTTGGCCATCTAACACTGAAGCTTTCTTT. Protein product: CASSPWPSNTEAFF.

This clone was found once. The chain employs TRBV5-6 and TRBJ2-1; 9 positions agree with TRBD1. Looked up from germline, CDR1 is SGHDT and CDR2 is YYEEEE. This CDR3 is built from 17 residues. With 2 bases clipped from V and 4 bases from J, the junction kept 10 bases outside the gene matches. The CDR3 nucleotides are TGTGCCAGCAGCTTAGGGGACAGGGTATCTTCGTACAATGAGCAGTTCTTC. It codes for CASSLGDRVSSYNEQFF.

The CDR3 DNA reads as TGTGCCACGACGTTCTCGGGACAGGGGCGACCCCCTGGCGAGCAGTACTTC. It is translated as CATTFSGQGRPPGEQYF. The chain joins TRBV10-3 to TRBJ2-7; TRBD1 matches at 10 bases. Germline CDR1 is ENHRY and CDR2 is SYGVKD. The CDR3 extends over 17 amino acids. V shed 10 bases, J shed 6 bases, and the junction held 21 bases outside the gene matches.

In nucleotides, the CDR3 is TGTGCCAGCAGCTCTCGACACCCTAGCACAGATACGCAGTATTTT. Translated: CASSSRHPSTDTQYF. The chain links TRBV7-2 to TRBJ2-3; D call uncertain. The V end was cut by 4 bases, the J end by 0 bases, with 11 bases between. Per germline, CDR1 SGHTA and CDR2 FQGNSA. This CDR3 is built from 15 residues.

The gene calls are TRBV7-9 and TRBJ1-2, with no clear D. CDR1 is SEHNR and CDR2 is FQNEAQ in the germline V gene (reference sequence). V lost 1 base and J lost 3, with 6 bases in between. The CDR3 contains 13 residues. This chain's CDR3 is CASSLVRDYGYTF. The CDR3 coding sequence is TGTGCCAGCAGCTTAGTTCGGGACTATGGCTACACCTTC. Full variable domain (missing parts from reference TRBV7-9 and TRBJ1-2): DTGVSQNPRHKITKRGQNVTFRCDPISEHNRLYWYRQTLGQGPEFLTYFQNEAQLEKSRLLSDRFSAERPKGSFSTLEIQRTEQGDSAMYLCASSLVRDYGYTFGSGTRLTVV.

Only a few counts were recorded for this clone. In the same sample, other DNA sequences code for this CDR3. The J gene is TRBJ2-6, the V gene TRBV27; a weak D match, TRBD1 (6 bases). The CDR3 loop spans 16 amino acids. Germline assignment: CDR1 MNHEY and CDR2 SMNVEV (reference sequence). Trimming took 2 bases from V and 2 from J, leaving 10 bases between them. The CDR3 sequence is CASSLVGGAGANVLTF. CDR3 nucleotide sequence: TGTGCCAGCAGTTTAGTAGGGGGAGCTGGGGCCAACGTCCTGACTTTC.

This chain links TRBV9 with TRBJ1-3, with a weak D call TRBD1 (5 bases). Germline V gene sequence: CDR1 SGDLS, CDR2 YYNGEE. There are 16 residues in the CDR3. Trimming took 0 bases from V and 1 from J, leaving 11 bases between them. The CDR3 sequence: CASSVDRTSSGNTIYF. Here the CDR3 DNA reads TGTGCCAGCAGCGTAGACAGGACCTCATCTGGAAACACCATATATTTT. The whole variable domain, remainder taken from reference TRBV9 and TRBJ1-3, is DSGVTQTPKHLITATGQRVTLRCSPRSGDLSVYWYQQSLDQGLQFLIQYYNGEERAKGNILERFSAQQFPDLHSELNLSSLELGDSALYFCASSVDRTSSGNTIYFGEGSWLTVV.

This rearrangement joins TRBV5-4 to TRBJ1-1; 8 positions agree with TRBD1. V was pared by 1 base and J by 5 bases, with 1 base of the junction left unmatched. The CDR3 has 13 residues. Germline assignment: CDR1 SGHNT and CDR2 YYREEE (reference sequence). CDR3 DNA: TGTGCCAGCAGCTTGCAGGGGGCAACTGAAGCTTTCTTT. The encoded protein is CASSLQGATEAFF.

This chain joins TRBV29-1 and TRBJ2-5, with D unclear. Trimming took off 6 bases at V and 1 base at J, with 12 bases between the two ends. The CDR3 totals 13 residues. Germline CDR1 reads SQVTM; CDR2 reads ANQGSEA. Here the CDR3 reads CSVSLGIQETQYF. In DNA, the CDR3 is TGCAGCGTCTCACTCGGAATCCAAGAGACCCAGTACTTC.

Turning to this clone: Other DNA sequences in this sample translate to the same CDR3. This sequence joins TRBV28 and TRBJ2-7; D is unclear. V was clipped by 3 bases and J by 0 bases, with 3 bases between them. CDR3 length: 12 residues. Germline V lookup: CDR1 MDHEN, CDR2 SYDVKM. CDR3 nucleotides: TGTGCCAGCAGTTTGCTCTCCTACGAGCAGTACTTC. Translated: CASSLLSYEQYF.

The rearrangement joins TRBV7-9 to TRBJ2-5, with a tentative D call TRBD1 (5 bases). CDR3 length equals 13 residues. Deletions cut 2 bases from V and 3 bases from J, with 7 bases between. The germline V gene has CDR1 SEHNR and CDR2 FQNEAQ (reference sequence). The CDR3 sequence is CASSLLQEETQYF. DNA of the CDR3: TGTGCCAGCAGCTTACTACAGGAAGAGACCCAGTACTTC.

The chain couples TRBV4-1 to TRBJ2-5; unclear D gene. The CDR3 runs to 13 residues. V dropped 4 bases and J dropped 5 bases, with 11 bases sitting between them. Germline V CDR1 and CDR2: MGHRA, YSYEKL. The CDR3: CASSPHPRETQYF. CDR3 bases: TGCGCCAGCAGCCCGCATCCTAGGGAGACCCAGTACTTC.

This clone has just one count. V gene TRBV6-5 combines with J gene TRBJ2-1; the D gene is possibly TRBD2 (5 bases). From germline, CDR1 is MNHEY and CDR2 SVGAGI. The V and J ends lost 0 bases and 5 bases respectively, with 14 bases between them. This CDR3 contains 16 residues. CDR3 amino acids: CASSYSLGLDDNEQFF. CDR3 bases: TGTGCCAGCAGTTACTCATTAGGACTGGACGACAATGAGCAGTTCTTC.

This chain uses TRBV11-2 with TRBJ2-1; 10 bases are shared with TRBD2. This CDR3 region has 15 residues. From germline, CDR1 is SGHAT and CDR2 FQNNGV. Trimming cost V 0 bases and J 6 bases; bases outside gene matches: 2. The CDR3 reads CASSLEAGGGNEQFF. CDR3 nucleotides: TGTGCCAGCAGCTTAGAAGCGGGAGGGGGCAATGAGCAGTTCTTC.

The rearrangement links TRBV6-1 to TRBJ2-7; D possibly corresponds to TRBD1 (6 bases). The CDR3 has 15 residues. Trimming pared 1 base from V and 0 bases from J, leaving 10 bases between. In germline, CDR1 is MNHNS, CDR2 SASEGT. The CDR3 is CASSEGQAFSYEQYF. The DNA of the CDR3 is TGTGCCAGCAGTGAAGGACAGGCTTTCTCCTACGAGCAGTACTTC.

V and J are TRBV5-5 and TRBJ2-3; TRBD1 matches 8 bases. V shed 1 base, J shed 3 bases, and the junction held 7 bases outside the gene matches. Germline CDR1 and CDR2: SGHKS and YYEKEE (reference sequence). The CDR3 length is 16 residues. The DNA of the CDR3 is TGTGCCAGCAGCTTGCAGGGGGCTACTCGTACAGATACGCAGTATTTT. It is translated as CASSLQGATRTDTQYF.